This TCR beta chain was retrieved from a study of human T cells and chemical hapten exposure. In the study overall: Mostly female patients had alopecia areata, totalis or universalis. Whole-study findings and limits: Donors in the study had alopecia, meaning their immune response may differ from healthy people's.

The library tagged individual cDNA molecules with unique molecular identifiers. In TCRdb, the RACE reads were re-called with MiXCR into one record per CDR3 protein. The table records around 330,000 distinct CDR3 sequences, roughly 6% of them present only once. The CDR3 has 14 residues. After removal of 6 bases from V and 8 bases from J, the junction contained 9 bases not matched to a gene. Time point in this sample: pre-sensitization, week 0. The treatment is: therapeutic diphenylcyclopropenone sensitization with weekly scalp DPC. Sample donors consisted of patients with alopecia, aged 18 to 70 years, who were suitable for DPC. The sample holds a few counts of this clonotype. Its antigen is not identified.

The starting material was whole blood, obtained in connection with sensitization to the hapten diphenylcyclopropenone (DPC). This TCR was recovered from a woman younger than 35 with alopecia areata. Some clones in this sample may be carry-over from other donors' samples. The genes are TRBV12-3 or TRBV12-4 and TRBJ2-4, with 8 bases fitting TRBD1. This chain's CDR3 is CASRDTGGRDIQYF. The CDR3 region has the DNA TGTGCCAGCAGGGATACAGGGGGAAGGGACATTCAGTACTTC.